This T cell receptor beta chain was found in a study of cytomegalovirus exposure and HLA in healthy donors. Notes on the study in general: The tendency of first-cohort TCR clusters to co-occur in the 120 or so validation repertoires was identified by a subsequent analysis.

This clone was seen a few times. Antigen specificity is unknown. The method was immunoSEQ multiplex PCR; TCRdb's version includes in-frame clones alone and lacks a portion of them. This sample has 200,000 to 250,000 clones, with approximately 80% found just once. Germline values: CDR1 MGHDK, CDR2 SYGVNS. Trimming took off 7 bases at V and 1 base at J, with 4 bases between the two ends. The CDR3 totals 12 residues. The sequence came from a woman aged 30 to 39 in good health and CMV-seropositive. The J gene is TRBJ1-4, the V gene TRBV25-1; D gene unclear. Sequencing was performed on PBMCs. CDR3 protein: CASTLTNEKLFF. CDR3 nucleotides: TGTGCCAGCACTCTAACTAATGAAAAACTGTTTTTT.